This T cell receptor beta chain was identified in a study of tumor-infiltrating lymphocytes in primary liver carcinoma. On the study more broadly: The patient population consisted of men and women between 30 and 69 years of age. Study outcomes and limitations: Tumor-adjacent and tumor-blood pairs overlapped less than tumor region pairs did.

Using a constant-region primer together with ProtoScript II reverse transcriptase, TCR beta cDNA was made from 500 ng of total RNA. Generation of the TCR beta libraries relied on three nested multiplex PCR rounds using slightly modified ARM-PCR. The study ran its first two PCR rounds for approximately 10 cycles each, using TRBV1-TRBV30 forward primers and a C-beta reverse primer. MiXCR, applied by TCRdb to the multiplex PCR reads, yields one record per CDR3 protein. Found here are more than 100,000 distinct CDR3 sequences, around two thirds of them singletons; the top ten hold around 8.1%. Turning to this clonotype: The antigen is not known. It may be a read error: a sequence one base away is much more abundant.

The source material, roughly 18-30 mg of unsorted bulk tissue, was used to co-extract RNA and DNA. Chronic HBV infection, untreated so far, was present in the patients. Germline assignment: CDR1 KGHDR and CDR2 SFDVKD. CDR3 size: 13 residues. V was clipped by 9 bases and J by 5 bases, with 15 bases between them. The receptor was isolated from an older woman with primary liver carcinoma and hepatitis B virus infection. The sequencing input was tumor-adjacent normal liver tissue. The chain employs TRBV24-1 and TRBJ2-5, with D possibly matching TRBD2 (5 bases). CDR3 sequence reads: CATDAGVRETQYF. The CDR3, as DNA: TGTGCCACCGATGCCGGGGTCAGGGAGACCCAGTACTTC.